Below, 32 T cell receptor beta chains from the same sample are listed, as sequenced in a study of blood T cell repertoires in COVID-19. Repertoires were generated with immunoSEQ multiplex PCR, while TCRdb's copy carries only in-frame clones and drops some. The sample lists tens of thousands of clones; roughly 83% were seen once. The sample taken for sequencing was peripheral blood. Every receptor here comes from a man in his 70s with acute or convalescent COVID-19.

As for this clone: The sample has other DNA sequences that encode this CDR3 too. The gene calls are TRBV29-1 and TRBJ2-7; possible D gene TRBD2, 6 bases. CDR3 length: 12 amino acids. Per the germline V gene, CDR1 is SQVTM and CDR2 is ANQGSEA. Trimming removed 6 bases from V and 0 bases from J, with 9 bases in between. CDR3 nucleotides: TGCAGCGTCACCGGGAGCTCCTACGAGCAGTACTTC. Translating gives CSVTGSSYEQYF.

The chain couples TRBV9 to TRBJ2-1; possible D gene TRBD2, 5 bases. The CDR3 is made up of 15 amino acids. CDR1 is SGDLS and CDR2 is YYNGEE in the germline V gene. V shed 0 bases and J shed 7 bases, with 14 bases lying between them. Here the CDR3 DNA reads TGTGCCAGCAGCGTAGGAGCGTTTTCGGGGAATGAGCAGTTCTTC. Translating it yields CASSVGAFSGNEQFF.

The V call is TRBV20-1, the J call TRBJ1-5, with D possibly being TRBD1 (5 bases). The CDR3 has 14 residues. V dropped 3 bases and J dropped 0 bases, with 9 bases sitting between them. The germline V gene has CDR1 DFQATT and CDR2 SNEGSKA (reference sequence). In nucleotides, the CDR3 is TGCAGTGCTAGTGACAGTAATAGCAATCAGCCCCAGCATTTT. Its protein is CSASDSNSNQPQHF.

V usage is TRBV30 and J usage is TRBJ2-5; D remains ambiguous. This CDR3 region has 11 residues. The germline V gene encodes CDR1 GTSNPN and CDR2 SVGIG (reference sequence). With 0 bases removed from V and 5 bases from J, the gap between germline ends came to 4 bases. The CDR3 loop reads CAWSVRETQYF. DNA of the CDR3: TGTGCCTGGAGTGTACGGGAGACCCAGTACTTC.

The genes are TRBV7-2 and TRBJ1-1; D not resolved. CDR1 and CDR2 from the germline V gene are SGHTA and FQGNSA. V was clipped by 3 bases and J by 6 bases, with 14 bases between them. This CDR3 has 14 residues. CDR3 sequence (DNA): TGTGCCAGCAGCTTCCCCGGGGATCTTGCTGAAGCTTTCTTT. It translates to CASSFPGDLAEAFF.

This CDR3 reads CASSPPSGLAVAGHEQFF. CDR3 coding DNA: TGTGCCAGCAGCCCACCCAGCGGACTAGCGGTCGCCGGGCATGAGCAGTTCTTC. V and J are TRBV7-6 and TRBJ2-1; 10 bases agree with TRBD2. CDR3 length: 18 amino acids. Per the germline V gene, CDR1 is SGHVS and CDR2 is FNYEAQ. Losses at the gene ends were 5 bases for V and 8 bases for J; bases not matched to a gene: 18.

The gene calls are TRBV2 and TRBJ2-2; D gene unclear. V lost 4 bases and J 0 bases, leaving 9 bases between the germline ends. CDR3 size: 15 residues. Germline V CDR1 and CDR2: SNHLY, FYNNEI. CDR3 in amino acids: CASSVIQPNTGELFF. In DNA form, the CDR3 reads TGTGCCAGCAGTGTAATACAACCGAACACCGGGGAGCTGTTTTTT.

Only one count was recorded for this clone. The chain recombines TRBV29-1 with TRBJ2-1; D is unclear. The CDR3 consists of 10 residues. Looked up from germline, CDR1 is SQVTM and CDR2 is ANQGSEA. V lost 0 bases, J lost 9 bases, and 3 bases lay in between. DNA for the CDR3: TGCAGCGTTGAAGACTCTGAGCAGTTCTTC. Translated: CSVEDSEQFF.

The rearrangement uses TRBV6-5 and TRBJ2-7; 7 nucleotides match TRBD2. The germline CDR1 and CDR2 sequences are MNHEY and SVGAGI. This CDR3 has 15 amino acids. J was trimmed by 4 bases and V by 6 bases; bases with no gene match: 12. CDR3 bases: TGTGCCAGCAGCTCGCCGGGGGGAGGAAGGTACGAGCAGTACTTC. Translated: CASSSPGGGRYEQYF.

The chain is built from TRBV19 and TRBJ2-5; possibly TRBD1 for D (7 bases). Per the germline V gene, CDR1 is LNHDA and CDR2 is SQIVND (reference sequence). Trimming shortened V by 5 bases and J by 5 bases, and 15 bases separated the two germline ends. This CDR3 contains 14 residues. The CDR3, as DNA: TGTGCCAGTAGTTCACGGGGGACAGTCGAGACCCAGTACTTC. It codes for CASSSRGTVETQYF.

The V gene is TRBV19, the J gene TRBJ2-1; 8 nucleotides agree with TRBD2. Germline V gene data show CDR1 as LNHDA and CDR2 as SQIVND (reference sequence). The CDR3 length is 15 residues. The J segment lost 1 base and the V segment lost 3 bases, leaving 2 bases of the junction unmatched. The CDR3 region is CASSIVAGSYNEQFF. DNA for the CDR3: TGTGCCAGTAGTATTGTAGCGGGGTCCTACAATGAGCAGTTCTTC.

J is TRBJ2-7 and V is TRBV6-5, with D possibly matching TRBD2 (5 bases). V was cut by 0 bases and J by 0 bases, with 9 bases left in between. This CDR3 has 15 amino acids. CDR1 and CDR2 from the germline V gene are MNHEY and SVGAGI. The chain's CDR3 is CASSYSFRDSYEQYF. As DNA, the CDR3 is TGTGCCAGCAGTTACTCGTTTCGGGACTCCTACGAGCAGTACTTC.

This chain links TRBV27 with TRBJ2-6; the match to TRBD1 covers 8 bases. CDR1 is MNHEY, CDR2 SMNVEV, per germline (reference sequence). CDR3 length equals 18 residues. The V and J ends lost 5 bases and 0 bases, in that order; junction bases with no gene match: 9. CDR3 nucleotide sequence: TGTGCCAGCAGTCTACGACAGGGGATTAGCTCTGGGGCCAACGTCCTGACTTTC. As protein: CASSLRQGISSGANVLTF.

The chain has TRBV7-9 and TRBJ1-2; D possibly corresponds to TRBD1 (6 bases). V was trimmed by 1 base and J by 4 bases, leaving 10 bases between them. The germline gives CDR1 SEHNR, CDR2 FQNEAQ (reference sequence). The CDR3 consists of 14 residues. CDR3 nucleotides: TGTGCCAGCAGCTTAGAGTCAGGGGCCTATGGCTACACCTTC. Translating it yields CASSLESGAYGYTF. The full variable domain, with the rest looked up from reference TRBV7-9 and TRBJ1-2, is DTGVSQNPRHKITKRGQNVTFRCDPISEHNRLYWYRQTLGQGPEFLTYFQNEAQLEKSRLLSDRFSAERPKGSFSTLEIQRTEQGDSAMYLCASSLESGAYGYTFGSGTRLTVV.

This chain connects TRBV2 to TRBJ1-1, with D maybe TRBD1 (5 bases). V was pared by 4 bases and J by 4 bases, with 13 bases between. The germline gives CDR1 SNHLY, CDR2 FYNNEI. This CDR3 comprises 14 residues. The CDR3, as DNA: TGTGCCAGCAGTGTCAGGGTGGAGGGCACTGAAGCTTTCTTT. It codes for CASSVRVEGTEAFF.

This CDR3 is CASSQADGYTF. CDR3 nucleotide sequence: TGTGCCAGCAGCCAAGCCGATGGCTACACCTTC. The rearrangement links TRBV3-1 (or the pseudogene TRBV3-2) to TRBJ1-2; D is ambiguous. Germline CDR1 LGHDT, CDR2 YNNKEL (reference sequence). The CDR3 is 11 residues long. Trimming shortened V by 1 base and J by 6 bases, and 3 bases separated the two germline ends.

The chain couples TRBV4-3 to TRBJ2-2; TRBD2 might be the D (6 bases). The V gene's germline CDR1 is LGHNA and CDR2 YSLEER. V gave up 4 bases and J gave up 0 bases, with 9 bases separating them. The CDR3 totals 15 residues. CDR3 DNA sequence: TGCGCCAGCAGCCGAGCGGGCGCGAACACCGGGGAGCTGTTTTTT. Encoded protein: CASSRAGANTGELFF.

The chain recombines TRBV28 with TRBJ1-1; 7 bases line up with TRBD1. Germline CDR1 and CDR2: MDHEN and SYDVKM. This CDR3 comprises 13 residues. The V gene end was trimmed by 6 bases and the J gene end by 7 bases; junction bases not matched to a gene: 8. CDR3 residues: CASSHGQVIEAFF. The CDR3 coding sequence is TGTGCCAGCAGCCATGGACAGGTGATTGAAGCTTTCTTT.

This chain joins TRBV18 and TRBJ2-7; the D is unclear. Trimming shortened V by 3 bases and J by 5 bases, and 11 bases separated the two germline ends. The length of the CDR3 is 13 residues. Looked up from germline, CDR1 is KGHSH and CDR2 is LQKENI. In nucleotides, the CDR3 is TGTGCCAGCTCACCTGTCCCAGGCCACGAGCAGTACTTC. Translated, it gives CASSPVPGHEQYF. The variable domain in full, with the rest retrieved from reference TRBV18 and TRBJ2-7, is NAGVMQNPRHLVRRRGQEARLRCSPMKGHSHVYWYRQLPEEGLKFMVYLQKENIIDESGMPKERFSAEFPKEGPSILRIQQVVRGDSAAYFCASSPVPGHEQYFGPGTRLTVT.

The J gene is TRBJ2-1, the V gene TRBV18; 11 nucleotides agree with TRBD1. The CDR3 length is 15 residues. Trimming removed 6 bases from V and 7 bases from J; junction bases left unmatched: 8. The germline V gene encodes CDR1 KGHSH and CDR2 LQKENI. In nucleotides, the CDR3 is TGTGCCAGCTCTCAGGACAGGGGGCGAGGGAATGAGCAGTTCTTC. It specifies CASSQDRGRGNEQFF.

This clone has only one observation. This chain joins TRBV19 and TRBJ2-2; 13 bases line up with TRBD2. The CDR3 contains 16 residues. V lost 4 bases to trimming and J lost 7 bases; unmatched junction nucleotides: 6. Germline assignment: CDR1 LNHDA and CDR2 SQIVND (reference sequence). CDR3 nucleotides: TGTGCCAGTAGTAAGACTAGCGGGAGGATCGGCGGGGAGCTGTTTTTT. Its protein product is CASSKTSGRIGGELFF.

This clone was counted a single time. Mismatch with germline at one junction end may stem from a read error. Here the CDR3 reads CASRLDRAF. In DNA, the CDR3 is TGTGCCAGCAGGTTAGACAGGGCCTTT. The genes are TRBV28 and TRBJ2-2, with 7 bases that match TRBD1. The CDR3 is 9 amino acids. The V gene's germline CDR1 is MDHEN and CDR2 SYDVKM.

This clone occurred once. The chain links TRBV6-5 to TRBJ2-7, with 8 nucleotides matching TRBD1. V gave up 7 bases and J gave up 3 bases; unmatched junction bases: 11. CDR3 length: 15 amino acids. Germline assignment: CDR1 MNHEY and CDR2 SVGAGI. This CDR3 is CASTSGGQRYYEQYF. In nucleotides, the CDR3 is TGTGCCAGCACCTCAGGGGGCCAGCGGTACTACGAGCAGTACTTC.

The rearrangement joins TRBV28 to TRBJ2-5; D might be TRBD2 (6 bases). CDR3 size: 15 residues. V was shortened by 3 bases and J by 4 bases, with 15 bases between the two germline ends. In germline, CDR1 is MDHEN, CDR2 SYDVKM. Here the CDR3 DNA reads TGTGCCAGCAGTTTGCCGACTAGGTCGGGAGAGACCCAGTACTTC. Its translation: CASSLPTRSGETQYF.

This clone appeared once. The chain carries TRBV18 and TRBJ2-7; D perhaps matches TRBD1 (5 bases). This CDR3 comprises 14 residues. V lost 5 bases and J 2 bases, leaving 13 bases between the germline ends. Germline loops: CDR1 KGHSH, CDR2 LQKENI. Written as DNA, the CDR3 is TGTGCCAGCTCAGGTCAGGGAAGGCCCTACGAGCAGTACTTC. It encodes CASSGQGRPYEQYF.

The chain couples TRBV19 to TRBJ1-3; D perhaps matches TRBD1 (6 bases). The CDR3 length is 15 residues. V was trimmed by 5 bases and J by 4 bases, leaving 15 bases between them. The germline V gene has CDR1 LNHDA and CDR2 SQIVND (reference sequence). Here the CDR3 DNA reads TGTGCCAGTAGTTCGGGGGGCGCAATCGGAAACACCATATATTTT. It is translated as CASSSGGAIGNTIYF.

This rearrangement joins TRBV18 to TRBJ1-4; no clear D. The CDR3 totals 14 residues. V dropped 4 bases and J dropped 3 bases, with 9 bases sitting between them. The V gene's germline CDR1 is KGHSH and CDR2 LQKENI. The DNA of the CDR3 is TGTGCCAGCTCACAAGGGAGAGCTAATGAAAAACTGTTTTTT. Its protein product is CASSQGRANEKLFF.

V usage is TRBV6-6 and J usage is TRBJ1-1; D is unclear. Trimming took 8 bases from V and 0 from J, leaving 19 bases between them. The CDR3 loop spans 16 amino acids. Germline-derived CDR1 and CDR2 are MNHNY and SVGAGI (reference sequence). CDR3 in amino acids: CASLDPTYSMNTEAFF. CDR3 DNA sequence: TGTGCCAGCCTAGATCCAACTTATTCAATGAACACTGAAGCTTTCTTT.

This rearrangement joins TRBV28 to TRBJ2-7, with a tentative D call TRBD2 (6 bases). The CDR3 is 15 amino acids. Trimming removed 6 bases from V and 7 bases from J, with 22 bases in between. Per the germline V gene, CDR1 is MDHEN and CDR2 is SYDVKM. DNA of the CDR3: TGTGCCAGCAGCCCGACCGGGCGGGGACGGATGGAGCAGTACTTC. Its translation: CASSPTGRGRMEQYF. The full variable domain, completed using reference TRBV28 and TRBJ2-7, is DVKVTQSSRYLVKRTGEKVFLECVQDMDHENMFWYRQDPGLGLRLIYFSYDVKMKEKGDIPEGYSVSREKKERFSLILESASTNQTSMYLCASSPTGRGRMEQYFGPGTRLTVT.

The V call is TRBV19, the J call TRBJ2-3, with 7 nucleotides matching TRBD2. The CDR3 contains 15 residues. V dropped 3 bases and J dropped 0; count of bases not matched to a gene: 3. Germline CDR1 LNHDA, CDR2 SQIVND (reference sequence). CDR3 residues: CASSMGGSSTDTQYF. CDR3 nucleotide sequence: TGTGCCAGTAGTATGGGCGGGAGTAGCACAGATACGCAGTATTTT.

This chain connects TRBV19 to TRBJ1-2; D is uncertain. CDR1 LNHDA and CDR2 SQIVND come from the germline V gene (reference sequence). The CDR3 runs 14 residues. Deletions cut 3 bases from V and 2 bases from J, with 10 bases between. CDR3 region: CASSIGPGNYGYTF. As DNA, the CDR3 is TGTGCCAGTAGTATCGGGCCGGGAAACTATGGCTACACCTTC.

The chain couples TRBV7-3 to TRBJ2-1; the match to TRBD1 covers 9 bases. In germline, CDR1 is SGHTA, CDR2 FQGTGA. The CDR3 is 14 residues long. Trimming took 5 bases from V and 9 from J; bases not matched to a gene: 8. The CDR3 sequence: CASSSRTGEVEQFF. The CDR3 region has the DNA TGTGCCAGCAGCAGCAGGACAGGGGAGGTTGAGCAGTTCTTC.